This entry lists 5 T cell receptor beta chains sequenced from one sample in a study of T cells after yellow fever vaccination. TCRdb reanalysed the 5' RACE reads using MiXCR and keeps one entry per CDR3 protein. The table shows 200,000 to 300,000 distinct CDR3 sequences, with approximately 3.8% occurring only once. Material: PBMCs, obtained 15 days after the yellow fever booster vaccination. The origin of the receptors is a man between 18 and 35 years old who received the YFV17D yellow fever vaccine.

This clonotype was recorded a few times. CDR3 DNA: TGCGCCAGCAGCGTGGAGGGGGGCTTGAACACTGAAGCTTTCTTT. The encoded protein is CASSVEGGLNTEAFF. The V and J genes are TRBV5-1 and TRBJ1-1; maybe TRBD1 (6 bases). V shed 4 bases and J shed 0 bases, with 13 bases lying between them. Per germline, CDR1 SGHRS and CDR2 YFSETQ. There are 15 residues in the CDR3. The full variable domain, completed using reference TRBV5-1 and TRBJ1-1, is KAGVTQTPRYLIKTRGQQVTLSCSPISGHRSVSWYQQTPGQGLQFLFEYFSETQRNKGNFPGRFSGRQFSNSRSEMNVSTLELGDSALYLCASSVEGGLNTEAFFGQGTRLTVV.

Ten or more counts support this clonotype. This chain connects TRBV12-3 or TRBV12-4 to TRBJ1-1, with D tentatively TRBD1 (5 bases). The CDR3 has 15 amino acids. The V gene lost 1 base and the J gene lost 2 bases, with 11 bases spanning the gap. The CDR3 region has the DNA TGTGCCAGCAGTTTAGTCGCTGGGGGAAACACTGAAGCTTTCTTT. This gives the protein CASSLVAGGNTEAFF.

Many counts were recorded for this clonotype. V gene TRBV20-1 combines with J gene TRBJ2-7; D is perhaps TRBD1 (5 bases). Trimming removed 0 bases from V and 0 bases from J, with 6 bases in between. This CDR3 spans 13 amino acids. CDR1 and CDR2 from the germline V gene are DFQATT and SNEGSKA (reference sequence). The chain's CDR3 is CSAREGPSYEQYV. CDR3 nucleotides: TGCAGTGCTAGAGAGGGGCCCTCCTACGAGCAGTACGTC.

In its sample, this clonotype was seen many times. V is TRBV5-1 and J is TRBJ1-5, with 8 bases fitting TRBD1. The J segment lost 2 bases and the V segment lost 4 bases, leaving 5 bases of the junction unmatched. Germline V gene sequence: CDR1 SGHRS, CDR2 YFSETQ. CDR3 length: 15 amino acids. CDR3 sequence (DNA): TGCGCCAGCAGCGAACAGGGGGTCGGCAATCAGCCCCAGCATTTT. This codes for CASSEQGVGNQPQHF. The variable domain in full, completed from reference TRBV5-1 and TRBJ1-5, reads KAGVTQTPRYLIKTRGQQVTLSCSPISGHRSVSWYQQTPGQGLQFLFEYFSETQRNKGNFPGRFSGRQFSNSRSEMNVSTLELGDSALYLCASSEQGVGNQPQHFGDGTRLSIL.

This clonotype was detected only a few times. The chain joins TRBV6-6 to TRBJ1-1; the D gene is possibly TRBD1 (5 bases). The CDR3 sequence is 11 residues long. Trimming removed 3 bases from V and 11 bases from J, with 10 bases in between. From germline, CDR1 is MNHNY and CDR2 SVGAGI (reference sequence). CDR3 sequence (DNA): TGTGCCAGCAGTTATGACAGTGGGGCTTTCTTT. The encoded protein is CASSYDSGAFF.